This T cell receptor beta chain was identified in a study of CD8+CD57+ T cells in acquired aplastic anemia. In this sample, this clonotype turned up a few times. For CDR3 and TCR beta VDJ profiling, genomic DNA was the template used. Each CDR3 protein gets one entry after TCRdb re-called the reads with MiXCR. Of 150,000 to 200,000 distinct CDR3 sequences in the sample, 40% to 55% are singletons; the top ten hold 3.2%. CD8+CD57+ cell expansion had been shown by flow cytometry in patients chosen for sequencing. The sequencing input was sorted CD4+, CD8+, or CD8+CD57+ T cells (not recorded which) from PBMCs. The clonotype was recovered from a human donor with aplastic anemia.

CDR3 sequence (DNA): TGTGCCAGCAGCCGAGGACAGGGCGACTATGGCTACACCTTC. Residues: CASSRGQGDYGYTF. The chain uses TRBV3-1 and TRBJ1-2, with TRBD1 identical over 8 bases. With 4 bases clipped from V and 3 bases from J, the junction kept 4 bases outside the gene matches. Germline V CDR1 and CDR2: LGHDT, YNNKEL (reference sequence). There are 14 residues in the CDR3.